Sequencing of this TCR beta chain was carried out in a study of tumor-infiltrating lymphocytes in primary liver carcinoma. Study-wide context: These patients were men and women whose ages were 30 to 69 years. Findings of the study overall: CD8+ and CD4+ repertoires went uncompared, the samples being bulk unsorted. Pairs comparing tumor with adjacent tissue or blood overlapped less than pairs drawn from tumor regions.

TCR beta cDNA was made from 500 ng total RNA with a constant-region primer. Slightly modified ARM-PCR with three nested multiplex PCR rounds yielded TCR beta libraries. A C-beta reverse primer was combined with TRBV1-TRBV30 forward primers in the first two PCR rounds, and each round had approximately 9 cycles. TCRdb re-called the multiplex PCR reads with MiXCR, one entry per CDR3 protein. Counted here are 300,000 to 400,000 distinct CDR3 sequences, 65% occurring once; the ten biggest clones make up 5.5% to 8%. It was unsorted whole blood that yielded blood RNA, and germline DNA was also extracted. On this clonotype: Its antigen is still unknown. One end of the junction does not line up with germline, which may come from a read error.

Germline V gene data show CDR1 as LNHDA and CDR2 as SQIVND (reference sequence). There are 15 residues in the CDR3. The sequence was collected from a man aged 40-55 years with primary liver carcinoma and hepatitis B virus infection. Material: peripheral blood. V and J are TRBV19 and TRBJ2-1; 11 bases match TRBD2. The CDR3 here is CTSRLTSGRTDEQFF. In DNA form, the CDR3 reads TGTACCAGTAGGCTAACTAGCGGGAGAACGGATGAGCAGTTCTTC.